Below, 9 T cell receptor beta chains from the same sample are listed, as sequenced in a study of spatial heterogeneity in lung cancer. The time point: blood at routine non-recurrence follow-up after resection. Each CDR3 protein gets one entry after TCRdb re-called the 5' RACE reads with MiXCR. The top ten clones hold more than 20% of a sample with 110,000 or so distinct CDR3 sequences, 11% of them seen once. The source material was PBMCs, sampled at follow-up. The receptors shown here come from a female donor with early-stage non-small cell lung cancer.

This clonotype was detected a few times. The chain has TRBV5-1 and TRBJ2-1; no firm D call. The V end was cut by 3 bases, the J end by 6 bases, with 13 bases between. The germline V gene has CDR1 SGHRS and CDR2 YFSETQ. The CDR3 extends over 14 amino acids. CDR3 DNA: TGCGCCAGCAGCTCGACGGCAGGCGTCAATGAGCAGTTCTTC. As protein: CASSSTAGVNEQFF.

In DNA form, the CDR3 reads TGTGCCAGCAGCTACAGGGGTGGCTACGAGCAGTACTTC. It yields the protein CASSYRGGYEQYF. The chain employs TRBV6-5 and TRBJ2-7; TRBD1 matches 7 bases. Germline V CDR1 and CDR2: MNHEY, SVGAGI. The CDR3 is 13 amino acids. With V trimmed by 6 bases and J by 3 bases, 5 bases remained unmatched.

This clonotype has more than one count but fewer than ten. V and J are TRBV3-1 and TRBJ2-7; 8 bases match TRBD2. The germline V gene has CDR1 LGHDT and CDR2 YNNKEL (reference sequence). This CDR3 comprises 15 residues. Trimming cost V 2 bases and J 2 bases; bases outside gene matches: 5. The CDR3 sequence is CASSQLAGGTYEQYF. In DNA, the CDR3 is TGTGCCAGCAGCCAACTGGCGGGAGGAACCTACGAGCAGTACTTC.

This chain links TRBV7-8 with TRBJ2-4, with D uncertain. Trimming took off 2 bases at V and 2 bases at J, with 10 bases between the two ends. This CDR3 spans 15 amino acids. Germline V gene data show CDR1 as SGHVS and CDR2 as FQNEAQ. Here the CDR3 reads CASSLRVSPKNIQYF. CDR3 nucleotides: TGTGCCAGCAGCTTACGGGTCTCACCCAAAAACATTCAGTACTTC. Full variable domain (outside the CDR3, taken from reference TRBV7-8 and TRBJ2-4): GAGVSQSPRYKVAKRGQDVALRCDPISGHVSLFWYQQALGQGPEFLTYFQNEAQLDKSGLPSDRFFAERPEGSVSTLKIQRTQQEDSAVYLCASSLRVSPKNIQYFGAGTRLSVL.

The chain has TRBV4-3 and TRBJ2-1; TRBD1 matches 9 bases. Germline lookup yields CDR1 LGHNA and CDR2 YSLEER. Trimming at V came to 3 bases and at J to 11 bases, leaving 11 bases not matched to a gene. The CDR3 runs 15 residues. This CDR3 is CASSHADRGDRQQFF. The CDR3 coding sequence is TGCGCCAGCAGCCATGCGGACAGGGGTGACCGGCAGCAGTTCTTC.

This sequence joins TRBV29-1 and TRBJ1-1, with D uncertain. Germline lookup yields CDR1 SQVTM and CDR2 ANQGSEA. Trimming cost V 6 bases and J 1 base, with 15 bases left between them. CDR3 length: 14 amino acids. The CDR3 loop is CSVNAVTENTEAFF. In DNA form, the CDR3 reads TGCAGCGTCAACGCCGTGACTGAGAACACTGAAGCTTTCTTT.

V gene TRBV24-1 combines with J gene TRBJ2-7; 10 bases map to TRBD2. Germline V lookup: CDR1 KGHDR, CDR2 SFDVKD. The J segment lost 1 base and the V segment lost 0 bases, leaving 8 bases of the junction unmatched. CDR3 length: 18 residues. This CDR3 is CATSDLQRASGSSYEQYV. The CDR3 bases are TGTGCCACCAGTGATTTGCAAAGGGCTAGCGGGAGTTCCTACGAGCAGTACGTC.

The chain couples TRBV15 to TRBJ2-3; D ambiguous. CDR1 and CDR2 (germline): LNHNV, YYDKDF (reference sequence). V lost 3 bases and J 2 bases, leaving 3 bases between the germline ends. The CDR3 runs 12 residues. CDR3 amino acids: CATSRVTDTQYF. DNA for the CDR3: TGTGCCACCAGCAGGGTCACAGATACGCAGTATTTT.

The CDR3 region has the DNA TGTGCCAGCAGTTTTCGGGAGCAGCCCCAGCATTTT. It specifies CASSFREQPQHF. The chain links TRBV6-2 or TRBV6-3 to TRBJ1-5; D uncertain. Germline loops: CDR1 MNHEY, CDR2 SVGEGT. The CDR3 covers 12 residues. V gave up 4 bases and J gave up 7 bases, with 8 bases separating them.